The 8 T cell receptor beta chains below come from one sample, sequenced in a study of CDR3 diversity in severe acne. TCRdb re-called the PCR reads with MiXCR, one entry per CDR3 protein. The table has some 90,000 distinct CDR3 sequences, around 50% seen once. Sequencing was done on a sample of blood. The source of these receptors is a male donor in good health, serving as a control.

V is TRBV9 and J is TRBJ2-2; maybe TRBD1 (6 bases). Germline CDR1 and CDR2: SGDLS and YYNGEE. The V and J ends lost 10 bases and 1 base respectively, with 14 bases between them. CDR3 size: 14 residues. CDR3 loop: CASRGSQNTGELFF. CDR3 DNA sequence: TGTGCCTCCAGGGGCTCGCAGAACACCGGGGAGCTGTTTTTT. The full variable domain, completed using reference TRBV9 and TRBJ2-2, is DSGVTQTPKHLITATGQRVTLRCSPRSGDLSVYWYQQSLDQGLQFLIQYYNGEERAKGNILERFSAQQFPDLHSELNLSSLELGDSALYFCASRGSQNTGELFFGEGSRLTVL.

By share, this clonotype ranks as medium-sized. The CDR3 nucleotides are TGTGCCAGCAGTGAACGGATTGGGTATGGCTACACCTTC. Encoded protein: CASSERIGYGYTF. The chain is built from TRBV6-1 and TRBJ1-2; D remains unclear. V was shortened by 2 bases and J by 5 bases, with 9 bases between the two germline ends. This CDR3 is built from 13 residues. Germline loops: CDR1 MNHNS, CDR2 SASEGT.

The chain is built from TRBV6-4 and TRBJ1-2; D may be TRBD1 (5 bases). This CDR3 is built from 13 residues. V was pared by 4 bases and J by 8 bases, with 14 bases between. CDR1 MRHNA and CDR2 SNTAGT come from the germline V gene. CDR3 coding DNA: TGTGCCAGCAGTGCCGGGACCTCGGACGGCTACACCTTC. Protein sequence: CASSAGTSDGYTF.

CDR3 coding DNA: TGTGCCAGCAGTGAAGTGTTGGGGGGGAAGGGGCCCCAGCATTTT. Its protein product is CASSEVLGGKGPQHF. This rearrangement joins TRBV25-1 to TRBJ1-5, with D perhaps TRBD1 (5 bases). V lost 2 bases and J lost 9, with 17 bases in between. Germline V gives CDR1 MGHDK, CDR2 SYGVNS. The CDR3 loop spans 15 amino acids.

The chain couples TRBV24-1 to TRBJ2-2, with 13 bases matching TRBD2. Germline loops: CDR1 KGHDR, CDR2 SFDVKD. J lost 8 bases, V lost 2 bases, and 7 bases had no gene match. There are 17 residues in the CDR3. The CDR3 nucleotides read TGTGCCACCAGTGATTCACCGGGACTAGCGGGACGGGGGGAGCTGTTTTTT. It is translated as CATSDSPGLAGRGELFF.

This clonotype has ten or more counts. The V and J genes are TRBV5-5 and TRBJ1-1; D is undetermined. The CDR3 is 12 amino acids. CDR1 and CDR2 from the germline V gene are SGHKS and YYEKEE (reference sequence). Between the trimmed V and J ends, which lost 2 bases and 8 bases, there was a span of 10 bases. The CDR3 coding sequence is TGTGCCAGCAGCTTTCGGGGTCTGGAAGCTTTCTTT. Encoded protein: CASSFRGLEAFF.

The chain links TRBV6-5 to TRBJ2-7; 7 bases map to TRBD1. The V gene's germline CDR1 is MNHEY and CDR2 SVGAGI. The ends lost 7 bases at V and 2 bases at J; junction bases unmatched: 11. The CDR3 covers 15 residues. CDR3 DNA: TGTGCCAGCATCACTGGGGACAGAGTTCCCTACGAGCAGTACTTC. Amino acids: CASITGDRVPYEQYF.

The rearrangement links TRBV20-1 to TRBJ2-1; 7 bases map to TRBD2. After removal of 5 bases from V and 3 bases from J, the junction contained 19 bases not matched to a gene. Germline CDR1 reads DFQATT; CDR2 reads SNEGSKA (reference sequence). The CDR3 contains 18 residues. The DNA of the CDR3 is TGCAGTGCTTTTACGGAGGAGCCCAGGGACTATGGCTACAATGAGCAGTTCTTC. Amino acids: CSAFTEEPRDYGYNEQFF.